This TCR beta chain was identified in a study of cytomegalovirus exposure and HLA in healthy donors. Background on the study: Earlier results showed approximately 110 million unique TCR beta sequences derived from 150 million to 200 million T cells. Within the Caucasian-associated ancestry cluster were under 85% of the 398 genotyped donors. The study, taken as a whole, reports: A prior analysis recorded that most TCR beta V segments were productive about 87% or about 30% of the time.

Between the trimmed V and J ends, which lost 1 base and 0 bases, there was a span of 10 bases. CDR3 size: 15 residues. Germline V gene data show CDR1 as SQVTM and CDR2 as ANQGSEA. The PCR contained 60 Vbeta and 13 Jbeta primers. Assay: immunoSEQ multiplex PCR; the TCRdb copy retains only in-frame clones and omits some. Altogether some 150,000 clones are present, approximately 84% being singletons, with the ten largest covering 2% to 2.5%. Worth noting for this clone: Its antigen is undetermined.

This clonotype was obtained from a woman under 30 in good health and CMV-seronegative. This chain connects TRBV29-1 to TRBJ2-1, with D unclear. Sequencing was done on a sample of PBMCs. In DNA form, the CDR3 reads TGCAGCGTTGAAGCGGGTCAGAGCTCCTACAATGAGCAGTTCTTC. This codes for CSVEAGQSSYNEQFF.